The next 28 T cell receptor beta chains were all read from a single sample in a study of regulatory T cells in long-lasting Graves disease. The time point denotes: persistent/refractory GD, antithyroid drugs over 5 years with positive TRAb. Scientists built the TCR library using RNA that was extracted from PBMCs. In building TCR beta libraries, iRepertoire HTBI primers were used together with Arm-PCR of CDR3 regions. TCRdb processed the multiplex PCR reads anew with MiXCR; each CDR3 protein has one entry. Of 650,000 to 700,000 distinct CDR3 sequences listed, 25% to 30% are singletons. This specimen was peripheral blood mononuclear cells (PBMCs), taken when the disease was refractory, from a patient treated with antithyroid drugs. The origin of the receptors is a female donor with Graves disease.

This clonotype appeared a few times. The chain carries TRBV7-9 and TRBJ1-2; D gene unclear. This CDR3 contains 16 residues. Germline CDR1 and CDR2: SEHNR and FQNEAQ (reference sequence). V was trimmed by 5 bases and J by 4 bases, leaving 20 bases between them. CDR3 coding DNA: TGTGCCAGCAGCAAGATACCGGGAGGGCAGAGCTATGGCTACACCTTC. Protein sequence: CASSKIPGGQSYGYTF.

The rearrangement joins TRBV24-1 to TRBJ2-7; TRBD1 matches at 7 bases. V shed 5 bases and J 0 bases; nucleotides not matched to a gene: 9. The CDR3 contains 16 residues. Germline V gives CDR1 KGHDR, CDR2 SFDVKD. The CDR3 protein is CATSGRQGPSSYEQYF. As DNA, the CDR3 is TGTGCCACCAGTGGCCGACAGGGTCCAAGCTCCTACGAGCAGTACTTC.

Notes on this clonotype: Given a much more abundant clone one base away, this may be a read error. The chain has TRBV6-1 and TRBJ1-2, with 8 bases fitting TRBD1. The germline V gene encodes CDR1 MNHNS and CDR2 SASEGT. CDR3 size: 12 residues. With V trimmed by 4 bases and J by 7 bases, 2 bases remained unmatched. CDR3: CASSAGGGGYTF. In nucleotides, the CDR3 is TGTGCCAGCAGTGCAGGGGGCGGTGGCTACACCTTC.

As DNA, the CDR3 is TGTGCCTGGAGTATGAGGGGCACAGATACGCAGTATTTT. It specifies CAWSMRGTDTQYF. The chain uses TRBV30 and TRBJ2-3, with a weak D call TRBD2 (5 bases). This CDR3 is built from 13 residues. Trimming took 2 bases from V and 1 from J, leaving 7 bases between them. Per germline, CDR1 GTSNPN and CDR2 SVGIG (reference sequence).

This clonotype was counted a few times. The rearrangement links TRBV12-5 to TRBJ2-5, with D maybe TRBD2 (5 bases). The CDR3 loop spans 18 amino acids. The V gene's germline CDR1 is LGHNT and CDR2 FRNRAP. The V end lost 0 bases, the J end lost 1 base, and 18 bases lay between the germline ends. For the CDR3, the DNA is TGTGCTAGTGGTTTGGTACGAAGCGGTCGAGGTCCCCAAGAGACCCAGTACTTC. Translating gives CASGLVRSGRGPQETQYF.

A few counts support this clonotype. The chain combines TRBV7-9 with TRBJ1-2, with 7 bases matching TRBD1. CDR1 and CDR2 from the germline V gene are SEHNR and FQNEAQ (reference sequence). This CDR3 comprises 14 residues. Losses at the gene ends were 3 bases for V and 4 bases for J; bases not matched to a gene: 5. CDR3 in DNA: TGTGCCAGCAGCTTTGACCAGGGGGGCTATGGCTACACCTTC. Amino acids: CASSFDQGGYGYTF.

The gene calls are TRBV12-3 or TRBV12-4 and TRBJ2-2, with 8 bases fitting TRBD2. This CDR3 comprises 16 residues. V shed 5 bases and J 6 bases; nucleotides not matched to a gene: 11. Here the CDR3 DNA reads TGTGCCAGCAGTCCGGGACACCTTAGCGGGGCCGGGGAGCTGTTTTTT. Protein product: CASSPGHLSGAGELFF.

This clonotype was counted many times. V is TRBV28 and J is TRBJ2-7, with 14 nucleotides matching TRBD2. The CDR3 contains 15 residues. The J segment lost 3 bases and the V segment lost 5 bases, leaving 3 bases of the junction unmatched. Germline-derived CDR1 and CDR2 are MDHEN and SYDVKM. Here the CDR3 DNA reads TGTGCCAGCAGTGACGGACTAGCGGGAGGCTACGAGCAGTACTTC. Translated, it gives CASSDGLAGGYEQYF.

V usage is TRBV20-1 and J usage is TRBJ2-5; 7 positions agree with TRBD2. V gave up 1 base and J gave up 5 bases; unmatched junction bases: 7. Germline CDR1 DFQATT, CDR2 SNEGSKA (reference sequence). The length of the CDR3 is 14 residues. Here the CDR3 DNA reads TGCAGTGCTAGAGTTGCGGGGGAAGAGGAGACCCAGTACTTC. This gives the protein CSARVAGEEETQYF.

About this clonotype: Compared with germline, one end of the junction differs, possibly owing to a read error. V usage is TRBV5-1 and J usage is TRBJ2-3, with a possible D match to TRBD2 (7 bases). Germline loops: CDR1 SGHRS, CDR2 YFSETQ. This CDR3 region has 14 residues. The chain's CDR3 is CASSLRGATDTQYF. CDR3 nucleotides: TGCGCCAGCAGCTTGCGGGGGGCCACAGATACGCAATATTTT.

To note about this clonotype: Just one base apart from a much larger clone, this may be a read error. This chain connects TRBV28 to TRBJ1-2; TRBD1 might be the D (6 bases). Germline values: CDR1 MDHEN, CDR2 SYDVKM. This CDR3 spans 13 amino acids. CDR3 in DNA: TGTGCCAGCACGACCACAGGGATATATGGCTGCACCTTC. This translates into CASTTTGIYGCTF.

V usage is TRBV5-1 and J usage is TRBJ1-1, with 7 nucleotides matching TRBD1. CDR1 SGHRS and CDR2 YFSETQ come from the germline V gene. The CDR3 sequence is 15 residues long. Trimming removed 2 bases from V and 3 bases from J; junction bases left unmatched: 7. The CDR3 is CASSLPTGVDTEAFF. The CDR3 bases are TGCGCCAGCAGCTTACCTACAGGGGTGGACACTGAAGCTTTCTTT.

The chain is built from TRBV12-3 or TRBV12-4 and TRBJ2-7, with 7 bases fitting TRBD2. With 3 bases clipped from V and 2 bases from J, the junction kept 4 bases outside the gene matches. The CDR3 has 14 residues. CDR3 region: CASSFERGPYEQYF. The CDR3 DNA reads TGTGCCAGCAGTTTTGAGCGGGGCCCCTACGAGCAGTACTTC.

This clonotype was recorded many times. This sequence joins TRBV12-3 or TRBV12-4 and TRBJ2-7, with a weak D call TRBD1 (5 bases). Deletions cut 5 bases from V and 7 bases from J, with 18 bases between. This CDR3 is built from 14 residues. CDR3 bases: TGTGCCAGCAGTGTGACACGTAGGGGTGGAGAGCAGTACTTC. This codes for CASSVTRRGGEQYF.

This clonotype was counted only a few times. This chain connects TRBV3-1 to TRBJ1-2, with D possibly TRBD1 on 5 matching bases. CDR1 and CDR2 from the germline V gene are LGHDT and YNNKEL (reference sequence). Trimming took off 3 bases at V and 8 bases at J, with 16 bases between the two ends. This CDR3 has 14 amino acids. CDR3 in DNA: TGTGCCAGCAGCCATGGGTCCTCCTCAGGGGGCTACACCTTC. This sequence encodes CASSHGSSSGGYTF. Variable domain in full (rest from reference TRBV3-1 and TRBJ1-2): DTAVSQTPKYLVTQMGNDKSIKCEQNLGHDTMYWYKQDSKKFLKIMFSYNNKELIINETVPNRFSPKSPDKAHLNLHINSLELGDSAVYFCASSHGSSSGGYTFGSGTRLTVV.

This clonotype has a handful of counts. The chain recombines TRBV10-3 with TRBJ2-7; the D is unclear. Trimming took 8 bases from V and 0 from J, leaving 17 bases between them. Germline V gene lookup returns CDR1 ENHRY and CDR2 SYGVKD. The CDR3 totals 15 residues. The CDR3, as DNA: TGTGCCATCTCACCACTCCCTCCAAGCTCCTACGAGCAGTACTTC. This translates into CAISPLPPSSYEQYF.

This clonotype was detected a few times. The gene calls are TRBV10-3 and TRBJ2-7, with D possibly matching TRBD1 (6 bases). The germline CDR1 and CDR2 sequences are ENHRY and SYGVKD. This CDR3 is built from 14 residues. V lost 3 bases to trimming and J lost 4 bases, with 13 bases between them. CDR3 region: CAISERTVMYEQYF. The CDR3 DNA follows: TGTGCCATCAGTGAAAGGACAGTGATGTACGAGCAGTACTTC.

This clonotype was counted a few times. This sequence joins TRBV10-3 and TRBJ1-1; D may be TRBD1 (5 bases). CDR1 ENHRY and CDR2 SYGVKD come from the germline V gene. The CDR3 is made up of 15 amino acids. V was trimmed by 1 base and J by 4 bases, leaving 13 bases between them. CDR3 DNA: TGTGCCATCAGTGAGTGGGGCAGGGAGTCCACTGAAGCTTTCTTT. Its translation is CAISEWGRESTEAFF.

A few counts support this clonotype. The chain employs TRBV15 and TRBJ1-2; perhaps TRBD1 as D (6 bases). Germline V gene data show CDR1 as LNHNV and CDR2 as YYDKDF (reference sequence). This CDR3 is built from 16 residues. The V gene lost 5 bases and the J gene lost 2 bases, with 18 bases spanning the gap. CDR3 sequence: CATSGSYRVLNYGYTF. CDR3 in DNA: TGTGCCACCAGCGGATCTTACAGGGTACTCAACTATGGCTACACCTTC.

The CDR3 coding sequence is TGTGCCAGCAGCTTAGCTCCAGGGTCCAACACTGAAGCTTTCTTT. Protein: CASSLAPGSNTEAFF. V and J are TRBV11-2 and TRBJ1-1; maybe TRBD1 (5 bases). The germline CDR1 and CDR2 sequences are SGHAT and FQNNGV. Trimming removed 1 base at V and 2 bases at J, with 11 bases between. The CDR3 loop spans 15 amino acids.

This rearrangement joins TRBV6-2 or TRBV6-3 to TRBJ1-5, with TRBD1 matching 7 bases. The germline gives CDR1 MNHEY, CDR2 SVGEGT. The CDR3 totals 17 residues. V dropped 2 bases and J dropped 2; count of bases not matched to a gene: 9. As DNA, the CDR3 is TGTGCCAGCAGTTACGTCCTGGGACAGAGGGGCAATCAGCCCCAGCATTTT. It is translated as CASSYVLGQRGNQPQHF.

The chain links TRBV18 to TRBJ2-7; D possibly matches TRBD1 or TRBD2 (5 bases each). The V and J ends lost 3 bases and 12 bases respectively, with 21 bases between them. The CDR3 covers 14 residues. Germline CDR1 and CDR2: KGHSH and LQKENI. DNA of the CDR3: TGTGCCAGCTCACCGTACATTGATAGGGGAGATCGGTACTTC. Protein: CASSPYIDRGDRYF.

The chain couples TRBV27 to TRBJ1-5; 8 nucleotides align to TRBD1. CDR1 and CDR2 (germline): MNHEY, SMNVEV (reference sequence). The V and J ends lost 6 bases and 2 bases, in that order; junction bases with no gene match: 3. The CDR3 covers 14 residues. This CDR3 is CASRTGVGNQPQHF. CDR3 in DNA: TGTGCCAGCAGGACAGGGGTAGGCAATCAGCCCCAGCATTTT.

This chain uses TRBV12-3 or TRBV12-4 with TRBJ1-1; D perhaps matches TRBD1 (5 bases). Trimming shortened V by 5 bases and J by 1 base, and 20 bases separated the two germline ends. The CDR3 covers 17 residues. The CDR3 nucleotides read TGTGCCAGCAGTCTCGTAGATTGGGTCAGGGAGAACACTGAAGCTTTCTTT. Its translation: CASSLVDWVRENTEAFF.

The rearrangement uses TRBV7-9 and TRBJ1-1, with TRBD1 matching over 10 bases. V dropped 1 base and J dropped 11; count of bases not matched to a gene: 4. This CDR3 spans 13 amino acids. CDR1 and CDR2 (germline): SEHNR, FQNEAQ (reference sequence). The CDR3 here is CASSLVWDRGAFF. CDR3 nucleotides: TGTGCCAGCAGCTTAGTCTGGGACAGGGGCGCTTTCTTT.

The CDR3: CASSDGNLGEQYF. The CDR3 region has the DNA TGTGCCAGCAGCGACGGGAACCTAGGAGAGCAGTACTTC. The rearrangement uses TRBV7-9 and TRBJ2-7; TRBD2 might be the D (5 bases). Between the trimmed V and J ends, which lost 5 bases and 7 bases, there was a span of 15 bases. This CDR3 has 13 residues. Germline loops: CDR1 SEHNR, CDR2 FQNEAQ (reference sequence).

The CDR3 sequence is CSAPVLSDGYTF. In DNA, the CDR3 is TGCAGTGCTCCCGTTCTTTCGGATGGCTACACCTTC. The gene calls are TRBV20-1 and TRBJ1-2; D is undetermined. The CDR3 totals 12 residues. Trimming removed 5 bases at V and 6 bases at J, with 13 bases between. The germline CDR1 and CDR2 sequences are DFQATT and SNEGSKA (reference sequence).

This clonotype was seen a few times. The V gene is TRBV20-1, the J gene TRBJ2-7, with D perhaps given as TRBD1 or TRBD2 (5 bases each). Germline CDR1 reads DFQATT; CDR2 reads SNEGSKA (reference sequence). The V end was cut by 0 bases, the J end by 5 bases, with 11 bases between. The CDR3 consists of 13 residues. CDR3 nucleotide sequence: TGCAGTGCTAGAGATCGGGGACGGCACGAGCAGTACTTC. It specifies CSARDRGRHEQYF.